Each of the 23 T cell receptor beta chains below was sequenced from the same sample in a study of shared clonotypes between healthy human individuals. This table comes from immunoSEQ multiplex PCR, and its TCRdb copy is limited to in-frame clones, with some not included. The sample consists of some 1,100,000 clones, about four fifths of them appearing once. Sequencing used memory CD4+ T cells from PBMCs. This sample's subset: CD45RA-negative fraction. All receptors come from a man aged 18 to 35 in good health. Some clones in this sample may be carry-over from other donors' samples.

J is TRBJ1-1 and V is TRBV5-1; D remains unclear. V was pared by 4 bases and J by 3 bases, with 13 bases between. This CDR3 is 14 amino acids long. Germline V CDR1 and CDR2: SGHRS, YFSETQ. The CDR3 region is CASSRFGEDTEAFF. The CDR3 coding sequence is TGCGCCAGCAGCCGCTTTGGTGAGGACACTGAAGCTTTCTTT.

The rearrangement links TRBV6-6 to TRBJ2-7; no reliable D call. Trimming removed 0 bases from V and 3 bases from J, with 6 bases in between. CDR1 is MNHNY, CDR2 SVGAGI, per germline (reference sequence). The CDR3 contains 13 residues. This CDR3 reads CASSYSGNYEQYF. The CDR3 DNA sequence: TGTGCCAGCAGTTACTCAGGGAACTACGAGCAGTACTTC.

This clone was detected a few times. The rearrangement links TRBV5-4 to TRBJ2-3, with 9 bases matching TRBD1. The CDR3 has 17 amino acids. Germline trimming cut 0 bases from V and 4 bases from J; bases unmatched to any gene: 9. CDR1 and CDR2 from the germline V gene are SGHNT and YYREEE (reference sequence). The CDR3 DNA is TGTGCCAGCAGCTTGGCCCCGGGACAGGGTTTGGCAGATACGCAGTATTTT. Protein sequence: CASSLAPGQGLADTQYF.

The V gene is TRBV29-1, the J gene TRBJ2-5; 8 nucleotides align to TRBD1. The V gene's germline CDR1 is SQVTM and CDR2 ANQGSEA. CDR3 length: 17 residues. V lost 2 bases to trimming and J lost 5 bases; unmatched junction nucleotides: 16. The DNA of the CDR3 is TGCAGCGTTGAAACCCACGGACAGGGTCCTCTCCGGGAGACCCAGTACTTC. This translates into CSVETHGQGPLRETQYF.

The chain has TRBV18 and TRBJ2-1, with D perhaps TRBD1 (5 bases). This CDR3 has 16 residues. V shed 0 bases and J shed 0 bases, with 9 bases lying between them. Per germline, CDR1 KGHSH and CDR2 LQKENI. The CDR3 protein is CASSPPQGNSYNEQFF. As DNA, the CDR3 is TGTGCCAGCTCACCACCGCAGGGAAACTCCTACAATGAGCAGTTCTTC.

J is TRBJ2-1 and V is TRBV6-1; D possibly matches TRBD1 or TRBD2 (5 bases each). The CDR3 contains 13 residues. Trimming took 4 bases from V and 10 from J, leaving 14 bases between them. Germline V gene data show CDR1 as MNHNS and CDR2 as SASEGT. The CDR3 here is CASSGWERDEQFF. The CDR3 region has the DNA TGTGCCAGCAGTGGGTGGGAGAGGGACGAGCAGTTCTTC.

The chain employs TRBV7-8 and TRBJ1-1; D is unresolved. Germline CDR1 SGHVS, CDR2 FQNEAQ. Trimming took off 4 bases at V and 5 bases at J, with 11 bases between the two ends. The CDR3 spans 13 residues. CDR3 in DNA: TGTGCCAGCAGCTCCTTGCGGGGTACTGAAGCTTTCTTT. Protein product: CASSSLRGTEAFF.

This clone appeared once. The genes are TRBV5-1 and TRBJ2-7, with D maybe TRBD1 (6 bases). Trimming removed 4 bases at V and 1 base at J, with 12 bases between. The CDR3 totals 14 residues. Germline V gene lookup returns CDR1 SGHRS and CDR2 YFSETQ. As DNA, the CDR3 is TGCGCCAGCAGCGACCCGCAGGGGTCCTACGAGCAGTACTTC. Translated: CASSDPQGSYEQYF.

Note on this clone: At the DNA level, this CDR3 is encoded by other sequences in the same sample as well. This chain joins TRBV9 and TRBJ2-7; TRBD1 matches at 7 bases. The trim removed 2 bases at V and 2 bases at J, leaving 4 bases unmatched. CDR1 SGDLS and CDR2 YYNGEE come from the germline V gene. This CDR3 spans 14 amino acids. The CDR3: CASSVGQGAYEQYF. The CDR3 DNA reads TGTGCCAGCAGCGTGGGGCAGGGGGCCTACGAGCAGTACTTC.

This chain connects TRBV4-2 to TRBJ2-2, with D possibly called TRBD1 or TRBD2 (5 bases each). This CDR3 comprises 16 residues. Germline CDR1 LGHNA, CDR2 YNFKEQ. Trimming pared 3 bases from V and 7 bases from J, leaving 18 bases between. The CDR3 is CASSQPGPPEGGELFF. Here the CDR3 DNA reads TGTGCCAGCAGCCAGCCGGGACCCCCCGAGGGCGGGGAGCTGTTTTTT.

The rearrangement links TRBV2 to TRBJ2-1; 9 bases line up with TRBD2. There are 19 residues in the CDR3. V shed 6 bases, J shed 9 bases, and the junction held 24 bases outside the gene matches. Germline V gives CDR1 SNHLY, CDR2 FYNNEI. CDR3 residues: CASRTRQKNSGSPPREQFF. The CDR3 DNA follows: TGTGCCAGCAGGACCCGACAGAAAAATAGCGGGAGCCCCCCACGTGAGCAGTTCTTC. Variable domain in full (rest from reference TRBV2 and TRBJ2-1): EPEVTQTPSHQVTQMGQEVILRCVPISNHLYFYWYRQILGQKVEFLVSFYNNEISEKSEIFDDQFSVERPDGSNFTLKIRSTKLEDSAMYFCASRTRQKNSGSPPREQFFGPGTRLTVL.

This chain connects TRBV9 to TRBJ1-4, with D possibly matching TRBD1 (6 bases). The V end lost 4 bases, the J end lost 7 bases, and 17 bases lay between the germline ends. CDR1 SGDLS and CDR2 YYNGEE come from the germline V gene. The CDR3 extends over 15 amino acids. The CDR3 region is CASSPTGKDREKLFF. The CDR3 DNA is TGTGCCAGCAGCCCAACAGGGAAGGATCGTGAAAAACTGTTTTTT.

V gene TRBV28 combines with J gene TRBJ1-2, with 7 bases lining up with TRBD1. Germline assignment: CDR1 MDHEN and CDR2 SYDVKM. This CDR3 has 14 amino acids. V lost 6 bases, J lost 5 bases, and 9 bases stayed unmatched. CDR3 DNA sequence: TGTGCCAGCAGCCCTCAGGGGGGTCGGTATGGCTACACCTTC. Its translation: CASSPQGGRYGYTF.

In its sample, this clone was seen a few times. This sequence joins TRBV9 and TRBJ1-5; D is unresolved. The germline CDR1 and CDR2 sequences are SGDLS and YYNGEE. This CDR3 comprises 11 residues. V was pared by 1 base and J by 9 bases, with 5 bases between. The CDR3 sequence is CASSVTPPQHF. Here the CDR3 DNA reads TGTGCCAGCAGCGTAACCCCGCCCCAGCATTTT.

Points on this clone: Other DNA sequences in the same sample also yield this CDR3. This chain uses TRBV18 with TRBJ2-3; the match to TRBD2 covers 10 bases. V lost 3 bases, J lost 0 bases, and 0 bases stayed unmatched. The CDR3 totals 15 residues. CDR1 is KGHSH and CDR2 is LQKENI in the germline V gene. CDR3 sequence reads: CASSPTSGSTDTQYF. CDR3 DNA: TGTGCCAGCTCACCGACTAGCGGGAGCACAGATACGCAGTATTTT.

The gene calls are TRBV28 and TRBJ2-5; the match to TRBD1 covers 10 bases. This CDR3 has 16 residues. CDR1 and CDR2 from the germline V gene are MDHEN and SYDVKM. The V segment lost 2 bases and the J segment 5 bases; nucleotides outside the gene matches: 8. CDR3 sequence reads: CASSLTGTGVVETQYF. The CDR3 coding sequence is TGTGCCAGCAGTTTAACTGGGACAGGGGTCGTTGAGACCCAGTACTTC.

This clone occurred once. This chain uses TRBV29-1 with TRBJ2-1; 7 nucleotides match TRBD2. Germline CDR1 and CDR2: SQVTM and ANQGSEA. V lost 1 base, J lost 14 bases, and 8 bases stayed unmatched. The CDR3 sequence is 12 residues long. The CDR3 reads CSVEAPSGGKFF. As DNA, the CDR3 is TGCAGCGTTGAAGCCCCATCGGGGGGAAAGTTCTTC.

The rearrangement joins TRBV5-1 to TRBJ2-5; 7 positions agree with TRBD1. The CDR3 loop spans 13 amino acids. Germline-derived CDR1 and CDR2 are SGHRS and YFSETQ. The junction had 2 bases not matched to a gene; V was cut back by 3 bases and J by 3 bases. CDR3 nucleotide sequence: TGCGCCAGCAGCTACAGGGGAGAAGAGACCCAGTACTTC. Protein: CASSYRGEETQYF.

In this sample, this clone turned up a few times. The chain uses TRBV29-1 and TRBJ1-1, with D perhaps TRBD1 (5 bases). Per germline, CDR1 SQVTM and CDR2 ANQGSEA. The CDR3 contains 12 residues. The V end was cut by 4 bases, the J end by 5 bases, with 11 bases between. The DNA for the CDR3 is TGCAGCGTTGGGGCAGGGAGAACTGAAGCTTTCTTT. Protein product: CSVGAGRTEAFF.

For this clone: This same CDR3 is encoded by further DNA sequences in the sample. This chain joins TRBV7-2 and TRBJ2-5; the D gene is possibly TRBD2 (5 bases). The CDR3 has 14 amino acids. Trimming cost V 1 base and J 5 bases, with 11 bases left between them. The germline V gene has CDR1 SGHTA and CDR2 FQGNSA. The CDR3 reads CASSLGGAGETQYF. The CDR3 DNA reads TGTGCCAGCAGCTTAGGGGGAGCCGGGGAGACCCAGTACTTC.

This clone occurred a few times. This rearrangement joins TRBV6-5 to TRBJ2-3; D call uncertain. The germline V gene encodes CDR1 MNHEY and CDR2 SVGAGI. The CDR3 is 13 amino acids. The germline V and J ends were trimmed by 6 bases and 5 bases, with 12 bases remaining between them. In DNA form, the CDR3 reads TGTGCCAGCAGCGCCCTCACCGTAGATACGCAGTATTTT. Translated, it gives CASSALTVDTQYF.

This clone was observed a handful of times. The rearrangement links TRBV7-2 to TRBJ1-2; no reliable D call. Germline CDR1 SGHTA, CDR2 FQGNSA. Trimming left V 1 base short and J 11 bases short, with 17 bases between. The CDR3 covers 14 residues. CDR3 nucleotide sequence: TGTGCCAGCAGCTTAGAAGCCGGGAAGGGATCTTACACCTTC. Translating gives CASSLEAGKGSYTF.

The V and J genes are TRBV5-6 and TRBJ2-7, with a tentative D call TRBD2 (6 bases). V was pared by 4 bases and J by 3 bases, with 14 bases between. The V gene's germline CDR1 is SGHDT and CDR2 YYEEEE. The length of the CDR3 is 14 residues. This CDR3 is CASSTHLGGYEQYF. The CDR3 coding sequence is TGTGCCAGCAGCACGCATCTGGGAGGCTACGAGCAGTACTTC.